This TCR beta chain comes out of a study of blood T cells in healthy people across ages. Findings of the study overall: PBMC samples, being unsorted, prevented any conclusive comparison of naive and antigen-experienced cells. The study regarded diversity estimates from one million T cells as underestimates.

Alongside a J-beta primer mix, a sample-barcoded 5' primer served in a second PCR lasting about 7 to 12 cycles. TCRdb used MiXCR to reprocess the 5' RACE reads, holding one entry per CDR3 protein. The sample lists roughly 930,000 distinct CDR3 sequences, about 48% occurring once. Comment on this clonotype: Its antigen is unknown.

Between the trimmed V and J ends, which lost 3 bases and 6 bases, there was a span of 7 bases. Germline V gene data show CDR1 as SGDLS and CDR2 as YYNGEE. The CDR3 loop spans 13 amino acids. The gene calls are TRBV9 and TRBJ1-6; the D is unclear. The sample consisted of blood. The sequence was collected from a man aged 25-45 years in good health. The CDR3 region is CASSASPNSPLHF. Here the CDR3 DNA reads TGTGCCAGCAGCGCCTCGCCTAATTCACCCCTCCACTTT.